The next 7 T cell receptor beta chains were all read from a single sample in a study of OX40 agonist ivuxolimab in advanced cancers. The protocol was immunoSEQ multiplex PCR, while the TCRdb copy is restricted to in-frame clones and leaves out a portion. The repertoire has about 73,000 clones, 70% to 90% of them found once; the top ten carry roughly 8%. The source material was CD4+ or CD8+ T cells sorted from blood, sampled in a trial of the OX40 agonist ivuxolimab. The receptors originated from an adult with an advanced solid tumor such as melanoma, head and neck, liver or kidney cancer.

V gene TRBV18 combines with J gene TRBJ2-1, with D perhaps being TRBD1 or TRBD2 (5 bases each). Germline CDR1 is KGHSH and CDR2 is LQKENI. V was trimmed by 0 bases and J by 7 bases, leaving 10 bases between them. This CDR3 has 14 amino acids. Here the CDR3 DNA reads TGTGCCAGCTCACCACCGCAGGGCGGGAATGAGCAGTTCTTC. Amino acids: CASSPPQGGNEQFF.

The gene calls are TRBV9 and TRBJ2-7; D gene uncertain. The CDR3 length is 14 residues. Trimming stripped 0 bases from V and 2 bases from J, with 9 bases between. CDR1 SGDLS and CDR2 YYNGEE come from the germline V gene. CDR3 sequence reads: CASSVGESPYEQYF. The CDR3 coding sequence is TGTGCCAGCAGCGTAGGTGAATCCCCCTACGAGCAGTACTTC.

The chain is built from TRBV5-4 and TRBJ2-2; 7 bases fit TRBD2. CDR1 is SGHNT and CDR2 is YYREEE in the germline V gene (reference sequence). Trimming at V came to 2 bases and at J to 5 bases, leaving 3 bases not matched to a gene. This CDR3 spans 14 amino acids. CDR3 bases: TGTGCCAGCAGCTTATTCGGGGGGACCGGGGAGCTGTTTTTT. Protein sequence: CASSLFGGTGELFF.

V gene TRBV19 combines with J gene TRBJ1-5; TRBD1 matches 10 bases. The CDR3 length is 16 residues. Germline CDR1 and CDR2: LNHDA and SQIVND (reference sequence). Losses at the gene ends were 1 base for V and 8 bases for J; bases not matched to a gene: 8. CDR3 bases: TGTGCCAGTAGTATAGGGGACAGGGGACGCCCGAAGCCCCAGCATTTT. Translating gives CASSIGDRGRPKPQHF.

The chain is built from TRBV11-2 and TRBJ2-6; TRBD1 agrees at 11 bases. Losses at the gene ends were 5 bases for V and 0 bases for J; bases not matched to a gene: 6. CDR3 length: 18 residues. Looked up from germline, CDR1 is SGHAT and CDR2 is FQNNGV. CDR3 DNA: TGTGCCAGCAGCCCGCGGACAGGGGGCCGCTCTGGGGCCAACGTCCTGACTTTC. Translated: CASSPRTGGRSGANVLTF.

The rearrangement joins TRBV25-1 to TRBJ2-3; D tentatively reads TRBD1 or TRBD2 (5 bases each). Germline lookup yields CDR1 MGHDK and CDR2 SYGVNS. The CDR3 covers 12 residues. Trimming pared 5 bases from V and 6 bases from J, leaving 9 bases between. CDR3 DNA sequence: TGTGCCAGCAGTCAGTGGGGGGATACGCAGTATTTT. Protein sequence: CASSQWGDTQYF. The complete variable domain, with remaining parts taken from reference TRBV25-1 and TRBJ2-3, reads EADIYQTPRYLVIGTGKKITLECSQTMGHDKMYWYQQDPGMELHLIHYSYGVNSTEKGDLSSESTVSRIRTEHFPLTLESARPSHTSQYLCASSQWGDTQYFGPGTRLTVL.

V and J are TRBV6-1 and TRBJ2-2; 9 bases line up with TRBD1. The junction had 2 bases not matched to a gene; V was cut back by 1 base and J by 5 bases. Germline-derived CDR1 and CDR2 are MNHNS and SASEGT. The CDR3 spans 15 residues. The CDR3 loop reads CASSEGGTGTGELFF. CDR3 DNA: TGTGCCAGCAGTGAAGGGGGGACAGGGACCGGGGAGCTGTTTTTT.